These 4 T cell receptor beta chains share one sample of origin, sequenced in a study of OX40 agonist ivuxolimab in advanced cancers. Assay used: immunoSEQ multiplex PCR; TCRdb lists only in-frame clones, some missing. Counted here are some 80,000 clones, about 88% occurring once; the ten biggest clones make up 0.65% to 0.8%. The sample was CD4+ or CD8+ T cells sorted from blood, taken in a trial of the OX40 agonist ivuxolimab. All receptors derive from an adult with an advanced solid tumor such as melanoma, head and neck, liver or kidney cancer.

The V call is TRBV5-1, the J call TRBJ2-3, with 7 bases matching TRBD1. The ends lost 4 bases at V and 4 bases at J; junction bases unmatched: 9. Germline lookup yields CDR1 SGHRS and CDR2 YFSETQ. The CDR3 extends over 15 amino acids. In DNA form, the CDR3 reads TGCGCCAGCAGCCCCCTAGAAGGGGGCGCAGATACGCAGTATTTT. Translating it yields CASSPLEGGADTQYF.

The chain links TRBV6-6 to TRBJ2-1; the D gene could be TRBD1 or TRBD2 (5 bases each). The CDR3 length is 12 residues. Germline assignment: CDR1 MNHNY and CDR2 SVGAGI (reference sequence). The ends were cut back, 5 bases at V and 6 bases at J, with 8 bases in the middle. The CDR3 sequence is CASSRGLNEQFF. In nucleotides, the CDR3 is TGTGCCAGCAGTCGGGGCCTCAATGAGCAGTTCTTC.

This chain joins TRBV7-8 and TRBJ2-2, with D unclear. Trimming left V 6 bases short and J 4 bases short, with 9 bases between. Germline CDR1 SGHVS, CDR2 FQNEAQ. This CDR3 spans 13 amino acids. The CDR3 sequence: CASRREVTGELFF. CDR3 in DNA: TGTGCCAGCAGGAGAGAGGTCACCGGGGAGCTGTTTTTT.

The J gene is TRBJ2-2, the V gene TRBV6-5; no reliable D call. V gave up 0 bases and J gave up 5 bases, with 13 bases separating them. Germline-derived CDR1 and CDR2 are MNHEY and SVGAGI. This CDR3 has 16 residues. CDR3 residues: CASSYSIRRRTGELFF. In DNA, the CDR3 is TGTGCCAGCAGTTACTCGATTCGTAGACGGACCGGGGAGCTGTTTTTT.